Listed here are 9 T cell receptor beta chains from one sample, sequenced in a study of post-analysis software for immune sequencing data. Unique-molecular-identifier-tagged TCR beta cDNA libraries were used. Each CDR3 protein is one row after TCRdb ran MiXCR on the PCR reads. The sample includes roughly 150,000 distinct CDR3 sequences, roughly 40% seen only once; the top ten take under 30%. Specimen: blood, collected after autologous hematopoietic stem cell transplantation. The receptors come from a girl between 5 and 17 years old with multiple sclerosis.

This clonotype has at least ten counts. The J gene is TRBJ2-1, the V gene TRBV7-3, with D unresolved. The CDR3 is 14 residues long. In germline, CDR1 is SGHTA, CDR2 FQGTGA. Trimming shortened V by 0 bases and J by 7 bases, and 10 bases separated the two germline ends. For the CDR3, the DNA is TGTGCCAGCAGCTTAACGGCCACCGGGAATGAGCAGTTCTTC. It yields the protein CASSLTATGNEQFF.

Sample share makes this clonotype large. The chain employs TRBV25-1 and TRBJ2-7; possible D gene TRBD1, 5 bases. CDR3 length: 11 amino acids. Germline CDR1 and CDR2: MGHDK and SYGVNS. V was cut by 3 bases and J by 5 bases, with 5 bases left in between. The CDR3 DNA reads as TGTGCCAGCAGTGACAGGGACGAGCAGTACTTC. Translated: CASSDRDEQYF.

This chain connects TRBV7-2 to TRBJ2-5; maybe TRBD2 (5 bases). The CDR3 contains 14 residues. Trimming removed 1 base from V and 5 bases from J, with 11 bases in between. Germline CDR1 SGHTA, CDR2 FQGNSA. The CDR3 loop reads CASSLVGSAETQYF. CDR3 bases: TGTGCCAGCAGCTTAGTGGGTAGCGCCGAGACCCAGTACTTC.

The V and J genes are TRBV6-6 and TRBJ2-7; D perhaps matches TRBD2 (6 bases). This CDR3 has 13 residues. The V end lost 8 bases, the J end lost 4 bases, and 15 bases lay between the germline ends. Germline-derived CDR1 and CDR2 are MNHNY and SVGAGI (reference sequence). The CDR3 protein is CASGQGGAYEQYF. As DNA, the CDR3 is TGTGCCAGCGGGCAAGGAGGGGCTTACGAGCAGTACTTC.

CDR3 DNA sequence: TGTGCCAGCAGCTACACCCATTGGGGGCCTTCCTACGAGCAGTACTTC. It codes for CASSYTHWGPSYEQYF. This chain links TRBV7-2 with TRBJ2-7; a weak D match, TRBD1 (6 bases). The CDR3 loop spans 16 amino acids. V lost 4 bases to trimming and J lost 1 base, with 17 bases between them. Germline V gene lookup returns CDR1 SGHTA and CDR2 FQGNSA. The variable domain in full, completed from reference TRBV7-2 and TRBJ2-7, reads GAGVSQSPSNKVTEKGKDVELRCDPISGHTALYWYRQSLGQGLEFLIYFQGNSAPDKSGLPSDRFSAERTGGSVSTLTIQRTQQEDSAVYLCASSYTHWGPSYEQYFGPGTRLTVT.

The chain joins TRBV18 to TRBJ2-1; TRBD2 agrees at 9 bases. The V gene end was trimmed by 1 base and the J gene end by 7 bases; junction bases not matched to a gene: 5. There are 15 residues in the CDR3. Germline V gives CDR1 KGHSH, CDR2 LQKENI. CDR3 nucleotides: TGTGCCAGCTCACCACTTAGCGGGAGTATGAATGAGCAGTTCTTC. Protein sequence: CASSPLSGSMNEQFF.

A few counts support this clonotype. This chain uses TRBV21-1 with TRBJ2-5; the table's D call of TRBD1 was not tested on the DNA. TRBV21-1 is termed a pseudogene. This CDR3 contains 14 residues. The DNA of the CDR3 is TGTGCCAGCAGCAAAACTCAGGGGGGTGAGACCCAGTACTTC. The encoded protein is CASSKTQGGETQYF.

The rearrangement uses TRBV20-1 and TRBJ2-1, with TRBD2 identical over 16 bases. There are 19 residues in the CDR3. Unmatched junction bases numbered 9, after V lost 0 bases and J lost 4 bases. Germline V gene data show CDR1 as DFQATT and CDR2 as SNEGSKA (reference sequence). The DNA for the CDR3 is TGCAGTGCTAGAGATGGGACTAGCGGGAGGGCCGGGTTTTACAATGAGCAGTTCTTC. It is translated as CSARDGTSGRAGFYNEQFF.

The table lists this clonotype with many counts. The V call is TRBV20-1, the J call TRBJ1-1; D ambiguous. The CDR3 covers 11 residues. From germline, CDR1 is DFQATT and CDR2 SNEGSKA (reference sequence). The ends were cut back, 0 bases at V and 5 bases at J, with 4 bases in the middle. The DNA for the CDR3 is TGCAGTGCTAGAGAGGCGACTGAAGCTTTCTTT. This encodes CSAREATEAFF.